The 21 T cell receptor beta chains below were found in one sample sequenced in a study of cytomegalovirus exposure and HLA in healthy donors. The PCR had 60 Vbeta and 13 Jbeta primers. Assay used: immunoSEQ multiplex PCR; TCRdb lists only in-frame clones, some missing. The sample comprises 200,000 to 250,000 clones, about four fifths of which are singletons, and 5% to 6% rests with the top ten. Sequenced input: PBMCs. Every receptor here comes from a middle-aged woman in good health and CMV-seropositive.

The V and J genes are TRBV2 and TRBJ2-2; unclear D gene. The CDR3 sequence is 16 residues long. Germline CDR1 SNHLY, CDR2 FYNNEI. The V end lost 1 base, the J end lost 4 bases, and 13 bases lay between the germline ends. CDR3 sequence reads: CASSEERRHITGELFF. The CDR3 DNA is TGTGCCAGCAGTGAAGAACGGCGGCACATCACCGGGGAGCTGTTTTTT.

The chain recombines TRBV30 with TRBJ1-2; D is undetermined. CDR3 size: 15 residues. Trimming left V 0 bases short and J 3 bases short, with 14 bases between. CDR1 is GTSNPN, CDR2 SVGIG, per germline (reference sequence). CDR3 in amino acids: CAWSVRRAADYGYTF. CDR3 DNA sequence: TGTGCCTGGAGTGTACGGCGGGCCGCCGACTATGGCTACACCTTC.

This chain joins TRBV30 and TRBJ1-2; D is undetermined. The CDR3 is 14 residues long. Germline V gene data show CDR1 as GTSNPN and CDR2 as SVGIG (reference sequence). V lost 2 bases and J lost 1, with 11 bases in between. The CDR3 is CAWSTRPNNYGYTF. In nucleotides, the CDR3 is TGTGCCTGGAGTACCAGGCCAAATAACTATGGCTACACCTTC.

The chain recombines TRBV2 with TRBJ2-6; no reliable D call. The CDR3 has 15 amino acids. V lost 4 bases to trimming and J lost 1 base, with 8 bases between them. Germline-derived CDR1 and CDR2 are SNHLY and FYNNEI. The CDR3 is CASSVAESGANVLTF. The CDR3 nucleotides are TGTGCCAGCAGTGTCGCGGAATCTGGGGCCAACGTCCTGACTTTC.

This rearrangement joins TRBV7-2 to TRBJ2-2; 10 bases line up with TRBD2. The CDR3 sequence is 16 residues long. J lost 0 bases, V lost 4 bases, and 2 bases had no gene match. Germline V gene sequence: CDR1 SGHTA, CDR2 FQGNSA. The CDR3 region has the DNA TGTGCCAGCAGCTGGAGCGGGGGGGCGAACACCGGGGAGCTGTTTTTT. The encoded protein is CASSWSGGANTGELFF.

The chain couples TRBV7-8 to TRBJ2-3; no definite D call. V lost 2 bases and J 13 bases, leaving 13 bases between the germline ends. Looked up from germline, CDR1 is SGHVS and CDR2 is FQNEAQ. The CDR3 length is 12 residues. This chain's CDR3 is CASSLYSAIEYF. The CDR3 DNA follows: TGTGCCAGCAGCTTATACTCCGCCATCGAGTATTTT. Drawing the rest from reference TRBV7-8 and TRBJ2-3, the complete variable domain is GAGVSQSPRYKVAKRGQDVALRCDPISGHVSLFWYQQALGQGPEFLTYFQNEAQLDKSGLPSDRFFAERPEGSVSTLKIQRTQQEDSAVYLCASSLYSAIEYFGPGTRLTVL.

The rearrangement uses TRBV29-1 and TRBJ1-1; weak D call: TRBD1 (5 bases). The length of the CDR3 is 12 residues. Trimming removed 4 bases from V and 6 bases from J, with 12 bases in between. The germline V gene encodes CDR1 SQVTM and CDR2 ANQGSEA. For the CDR3, the DNA is TGCAGCGTTGCGACAGCCAATTCTGAAGCTTTCTTT. Amino acids: CSVATANSEAFF.

This sequence joins TRBV2 and TRBJ2-5; D might be TRBD1 (5 bases). There are 13 residues in the CDR3. Between the trimmed V and J ends, which lost 8 bases and 0 bases, there was a span of 10 bases. Per the germline V gene, CDR1 is SNHLY and CDR2 is FYNNEI. The CDR3, as DNA: TGTGCCAGCTACCAGGGTAACCAAGAGACCCAGTACTTC. This sequence encodes CASYQGNQETQYF.

This sequence joins TRBV19 and TRBJ2-6, with D tentatively TRBD2 (5 bases). Trimming cost V 4 bases and J 9 bases, with 10 bases left between them. CDR3 size: 13 residues. CDR1 and CDR2 (germline): LNHDA, SQIVND (reference sequence). The CDR3 DNA follows: TGTGCCAGTAGTAAGGGCGGAGGCAACGTCCTGACTTTC. This gives the protein CASSKGGGNVLTF. Full variable domain (remainder filled in from reference TRBV19 and TRBJ2-6): DGGITQSPKYLFRKEGQNVTLSCEQNLNHDAMYWYRQDPGQGLRLIYYSQIVNDFQKGDIAEGYSVSREKKESFPLTVTSAQKNPTAFYLCASSKGGGNVLTFGAGSRLTVL.

The chain recombines TRBV6-1 with TRBJ1-5, with no clear D. This CDR3 is built from 15 residues. The germline gives CDR1 MNHNS, CDR2 SASEGT. V lost 2 bases, J lost 0 bases, and 8 bases lay in between. In DNA, the CDR3 is TGTGCCAGCAGTGAATTCCAGGTTAGCAATCAGCCCCAGCATTTT. It is translated as CASSEFQVSNQPQHF.

The CDR3 nucleotides are TGTGCCAGCAGCGTAGAGGCTTGGGGGGATGAGCAGTTCTTC. Protein sequence: CASSVEAWGDEQFF. The chain joins TRBV9 to TRBJ2-1, with D possibly TRBD2 on 6 matching bases. Germline CDR1 reads SGDLS; CDR2 reads YYNGEE. This CDR3 is 14 amino acids long. Trimming cost V 0 bases and J 8 bases, with 12 bases left between them.

The table lists this clone with a few counts. The chain has TRBV14 and TRBJ1-2, with 9 bases lining up with TRBD1. This CDR3 contains 16 residues. Looked up from germline, CDR1 is SGHDN and CDR2 is FVKESK. V shed 5 bases and J 4 bases; nucleotides not matched to a gene: 11. DNA for the CDR3: TGTGCCAGCAGCGCAATTACCCGGACAGGGGCCTATGGCTACACCTTC. It codes for CASSAITRTGAYGYTF.

The rearrangement joins TRBV4-3 to TRBJ1-2; TRBD1 matches 7 bases. CDR1 and CDR2 from the germline V gene are LGHNA and YSLEER. The trim removed 4 bases at V and 3 bases at J, leaving 8 bases unmatched. CDR3 length equals 15 residues. The CDR3 here is CASSRLDRADYGYTF. The CDR3 coding sequence is TGCGCCAGCAGCCGGCTAGACAGGGCAGACTATGGCTACACCTTC.

The rearrangement uses TRBV4-1 and TRBJ1-3; a weak D match, TRBD1 (5 bases). CDR1 is MGHRA, CDR2 YSYEKL, per germline. The V gene lost 0 bases and the J gene lost 9 bases, with 12 bases spanning the gap. The CDR3 extends over 14 amino acids. CDR3 in DNA: TGCGCCAGCAGCCAAGATGGAGGGGTGGGCACCATATATTTT. Translated, it gives CASSQDGGVGTIYF.

The V gene is TRBV4-2, the J gene TRBJ1-4; no definite D call. Per germline, CDR1 LGHNA and CDR2 YNFKEQ. CDR3 length: 14 residues. Deletions cut 5 bases from V and 7 bases from J, with 14 bases between. DNA for the CDR3: TGTGCCAGCAGCTCACGACTTACTGCTGAAAAACTGTTTTTT. Encoded protein: CASSSRLTAEKLFF.

V gene TRBV29-1 combines with J gene TRBJ2-5; D perhaps matches TRBD1 (6 bases). The J call is uncertain, as TRBJ2-7 better fits the DNA end. The germline V gene encodes CDR1 SQVTM and CDR2 ANQGSEA. The CDR3 extends over 11 amino acids. In nucleotides, the CDR3 is TGCAGCGCTGGACAGTTTTACGAGCAGTACTTC. Its translation is CSAGQFYEQYF.

The chain recombines TRBV30 with TRBJ1-1; D perhaps matches TRBD1 (6 bases). Between the trimmed V and J ends, which lost 0 bases and 10 bases, there was a span of 9 bases. This CDR3 has 11 amino acids. Germline CDR1 reads GTSNPN; CDR2 reads SVGIG (reference sequence). The CDR3 sequence: CAWSVGGGAFF. DNA of the CDR3: TGTGCCTGGAGTGTAGGGGGGGGAGCTTTCTTT. The full variable domain, its missing parts supplied by reference TRBV30 and TRBJ1-1, is SQTIHQWPATLVQPVGSPLSLECTVEGTSNPNLYWYRQAAGRGLQLLFYSVGIGQISSEVPQNLSASRPQDRQFILSSKKLLLSDSGFYLCAWSVGGGAFFGQGTRLTVV.

The chain employs TRBV30 and TRBJ1-3; weak D call: TRBD1 (5 bases). The CDR3 has 14 residues. V was cut by 2 bases and J by 0 bases, with 8 bases left in between. CDR1 GTSNPN and CDR2 SVGIG come from the germline V gene (reference sequence). The CDR3 loop is CAWSMGLSGNTIYF. CDR3 coding DNA: TGTGCCTGGAGTATGGGACTCTCTGGAAACACCATATATTTT.

The chain employs TRBV7-9 and TRBJ1-2; D is undetermined. Trimming shortened V by 1 base and J by 0 bases, and 9 bases separated the two germline ends. CDR3 length: 15 residues. Germline loops: CDR1 SEHNR, CDR2 FQNEAQ (reference sequence). CDR3 bases: TGTGCCAGCAGCTTAGGCGTCTCTCCTAACTATGGCTACACCTTC. It translates to CASSLGVSPNYGYTF.

This clone has just one count. The chain is built from TRBV29-1 and TRBJ1-4, with TRBD1 identical over 11 bases. Germline values: CDR1 SQVTM, CDR2 ANQGSEA. The CDR3 has 15 residues. Germline trimming cut 5 bases from V and 8 bases from J; bases unmatched to any gene: 10. This CDR3 is CSVSGTGGFSEKLFF. CDR3 bases: TGCAGCGTTTCCGGGACAGGGGGTTTCTCAGAAAAACTGTTTTTT.

The chain has TRBV29-1 and TRBJ2-2; weak D call: TRBD2 (5 bases). The V end lost 3 bases, the J end lost 5 bases, and 10 bases lay between the germline ends. This CDR3 is 13 amino acids long. Germline assignment: CDR1 SQVTM and CDR2 ANQGSEA. The DNA of the CDR3 is TGCAGCGTTGATATACGGGGTACCGGGGAGCTGTTTTTT. Translation: CSVDIRGTGELFF.